The TCR beta chain under discussion was sequenced for a study of blood T cell repertoires in COVID-19. Across the whole study: In each case, the material was cDNA or gDNA derived from T cells, B-cell-depleted T cells, or PBMCs.

In the study's own analysis: The assay estimated nucleated cells by amplifying reference gene primers. The assay was immunoSEQ multiplex PCR, and TCRdb's table has in-frame clones only and misses some. V and J calls and clone size are those listed in that table; D and trimming were worked out from the DNA. The sample yields around 140,000 clones, more than 65% seen once. Trimming took off 5 bases at V and 11 bases at J, with 12 bases between the two ends. In germline, CDR1 is SGHNT, CDR2 YENEEA. This CDR3 comprises 11 residues. Sequencing was performed on peripheral blood. This TCR came from a man between 60 and 70 years old with active or convalescent COVID-19. The genes are TRBV11-3 and TRBJ1-1, with D uncertain. This CDR3 is CASSDTEKAFF. CDR3 nucleotides: TGTGCCAGCAGCGACACCGAGAAGGCTTTCTTT.